Shown below are 14 T cell receptor beta chains from a single sample sequenced in a study of PD-1 blockade in classical Hodgkin lymphoma (dated by TCRdb to about 2020). The time point tag for this specimen amounts to: cycle 4 day 1 (C4D1), after 5 to 7 weeks of nivolumab. Every trial patient had relapsed after autologous stem cell transplantation, and cohorts A, B and C differed in prior brentuximab vedotin exposure. Receptor amplification or capture employed the immunoSEQ multiplex PCR assay. The table was pulled from immuneACCESS by TCRdb, which kept in-frame rearrangements only. Such tables lose some clones; where checked, under half of the loss comes from unresolved V genes, and the rest has no known cause. This sample comprises tens of thousands of clones, 90% of them detected only once. The ten largest clones take up roughly 14% of the sample. Material: peripheral blood mononuclear cells (PBMCs), obtained before the fourth cycle of nivolumab. The receptors here all came from a human donor with classical Hodgkin lymphoma.

As concerns this clone: At the DNA level, this CDR3 is encoded by other sequences in the same sample as well. The chain links TRBV5-1 to TRBJ2-7; D is unclear. The V gene lost 0 bases and the J gene lost 4 bases, with 2 bases spanning the gap. Germline loops: CDR1 SGHRS, CDR2 YFSETQ. The CDR3 consists of 11 residues. CDR3 in DNA: TGCGCCAGCAGCTTGGGGTACGAGCAGTACTTC. It is translated as CASSLGYEQYF.

The chain carries TRBV9 and TRBJ2-7, with 10 bases identical to TRBD2. Germline V gene lookup returns CDR1 SGDLS and CDR2 YYNGEE. This CDR3 comprises 15 residues. The V and J ends lost 4 bases and 0 bases, in that order; junction bases with no gene match: 4. Here the CDR3 reads CASSPGTSASYEQYF. The DNA of the CDR3 is TGTGCCAGCAGCCCTGGGACTAGCGCCTCCTACGAGCAGTACTTC.

This chain joins TRBV10-2 and TRBJ1-4; D uncertain. Trimming stripped 1 base from V and 11 bases from J, with 17 bases between. The germline gives CDR1 WSHSY, CDR2 SAAADI. CDR3 length: 15 residues. The DNA of the CDR3 is TGCGCCAGCAGTGAGTTCCTACAGCCCTTAGGGAAACTGTTTTTT. This translates into CASSEFLQPLGKLFF.

This clone was seen a few times. This chain connects TRBV30 to TRBJ1-1; the D gene is possibly TRBD1 (5 bases). The CDR3 is made up of 13 amino acids. V lost 2 bases and J lost 4, with 11 bases in between. Per germline, CDR1 GTSNPN and CDR2 SVGIG (reference sequence). CDR3 sequence reads: CAWSLGVLTEAFF. CDR3 coding DNA: TGTGCCTGGAGTTTGGGGGTACTCACTGAAGCTTTCTTT. Looking up the rest from reference TRBV30 and TRBJ1-1 gives the full variable domain: SQTIHQWPATLVQPVGSPLSLECTVEGTSNPNLYWYRQAAGRGLQLLFYSVGIGQISSEVPQNLSASRPQDRQFILSSKKLLLSDSGFYLCAWSLGVLTEAFFGQGTRLTVV.

V is TRBV7-8 and J is TRBJ2-1; 9 positions match TRBD2. This CDR3 is 16 amino acids long. The J segment lost 2 bases and the V segment lost 1 base, leaving 3 bases of the junction unmatched. Germline V CDR1 and CDR2: SGHVS, FQNEAQ. Here the CDR3 DNA reads TGTGCCAGCAGCTTAGAGGCGGGAGGGGCCTACAATGAGCAGTTCTTC. Protein: CASSLEAGGAYNEQFF.

This clone has only a few counts. This rearrangement joins TRBV6-5 to TRBJ1-1; D not certain. The ends were cut back, 9 bases at V and 8 bases at J, with 22 bases in the middle. Germline V lookup: CDR1 MNHEY, CDR2 SVGAGI. The CDR3 totals 14 residues. The CDR3 sequence: CASKEPYPTLEAFF. CDR3 sequence (DNA): TGTGCCAGTAAAGAACCATATCCTACGCTCGAAGCTTTCTTT.

The chain couples TRBV19 to TRBJ2-5; the D is unclear. The end of the DNA aligns better with TRBJ2-7, so the J call may be wrong. Germline V lookup: CDR1 LNHDA, CDR2 SQIVND (reference sequence). The CDR3 totals 14 residues. The CDR3 DNA sequence: TGTGCCAGTAGTATAGGGCAGAACAACTACGAGCAGTACTTC. Its protein product is CASSIGQNNYEQYF.

This clone occurred a few times. The rearrangement links TRBV5-6 to TRBJ1-2; TRBD1 aligns across 7 bases. Unmatched junction bases numbered 8, after V lost 0 bases and J lost 3 bases. This CDR3 has 16 residues. The germline V gene has CDR1 SGHDT and CDR2 YYEEEE. CDR3 protein: CASSLAETGSYYGYTF. The CDR3 DNA reads as TGTGCCAGCAGCTTGGCCGAGACAGGGAGCTACTATGGCTACACCTTC.

This clone has only one observation. The rearrangement links TRBV7-3 to TRBJ2-1; D is uncertain. The germline V and J ends were trimmed by 4 bases and 5 bases, with 9 bases remaining between them. CDR3 length: 13 residues. Germline CDR1 and CDR2: SGHTA and FQGTGA. The CDR3 spells CASSSQIHNEQFF. CDR3 nucleotide sequence: TGTGCCAGCAGCTCCCAAATACACAATGAGCAGTTCTTC. Full variable domain (missing parts from reference TRBV7-3 and TRBJ2-1): GAGVSQTPSNKVTEKGKYVELRCDPISGHTALYWYRQSLGQGPEFLIYFQGTGAADDSGLPNDRFFAVRPEGSVSTLKIQRTERGDSAVYLCASSSQIHNEQFFGPGTRLTVL.

The chain uses TRBV10-1 and TRBJ2-1, with D perhaps being TRBD1 or TRBD2 (5 bases each). The CDR3 length is 16 residues. Trimming took off 2 bases at V and 0 bases at J, with 11 bases between the two ends. Per germline, CDR1 WNHNN and CDR2 SYGVQD (reference sequence). The CDR3 sequence is CASSEGSGSSYNEQFF. CDR3 nucleotides: TGCGCCAGCAGTGAGGGGTCAGGGAGCTCCTACAATGAGCAGTTCTTC.

This clone was picked up a small number of times. V usage is TRBV11-2 and J usage is TRBJ2-5, with TRBD2 identical over 9 bases. CDR1 and CDR2 (germline): SGHAT, FQNNGV. The J segment lost 1 base and the V segment lost 10 bases, leaving 10 bases of the junction unmatched. The length of the CDR3 is 15 residues. The CDR3 nucleotides are TGTGCCACCGAGCCGGGACTAGCTTTCCAAGAGACCCAGTACTTC. This translates into CATEPGLAFQETQYF. The variable domain in full, completed from reference TRBV11-2 and TRBJ2-5, reads EAGVAQSPRYKIIEKRQSVAFWCNPISGHATLYWYQQILGQGPKLLIQFQNNGVVDDSQLPKDRFSAERLKGVDSTLKIQPAKLEDSAVYLCATEPGLAFQETQYFGPGTRLLVL.

The chain couples TRBV4-1 to TRBJ2-1; possible D gene TRBD2, 6 bases. The germline V and J ends were trimmed by 0 bases and 4 bases, with 19 bases remaining between them. The germline gives CDR1 MGHRA, CDR2 YSYEKL. The CDR3 consists of 18 residues. The CDR3 DNA reads as TGCGCCAGCAGCCAAGAAAACCTCGCGGGACGAAGGTACAATGAGCAGTTCTTC. This translates into CASSQENLAGRRYNEQFF.

The chain employs TRBV2 and TRBJ2-2; weak D call: TRBD2 (6 bases). Deletions cut 2 bases from V and 5 bases from J, with 12 bases between. CDR3 length equals 15 residues. Germline CDR1 and CDR2: SNHLY and FYNNEI. CDR3 sequence reads: CASSERGLSTGELFF. The CDR3 region has the DNA TGTGCCAGCAGTGAAAGGGGACTGTCAACCGGGGAGCTGTTTTTT.

This sequence joins TRBV6-6 and TRBJ2-7, with 8 bases aligning to TRBD2. With 0 bases clipped from V and 2 bases from J, the junction kept 3 bases outside the gene matches. This CDR3 has 15 residues. Germline loops: CDR1 MNHNY, CDR2 SVGAGI (reference sequence). The CDR3 DNA follows: TGTGCCAGCAGTTACTCTGCGGGAGGACCCTACGAGCAGTACTTC. Amino acids: CASSYSAGGPYEQYF.